This T cell receptor beta chain was sequenced in a study of CXCR3-negative and CXCR3-positive naive CD8 T cells. Whole-study findings and limits: Memory cells showed distinct TRBV-TRBJ patterns, while the two naive subsets matched. A higher hydrophobicity marked the TRB CDR3s of CXCR3-positive naive cells versus CXCR3-negative naive cells. Memory CD8+ cells had much lower diversity, and both naive subsets had comparably high diversity.

All CD8+ T cell subsets were sorted in triplicate at 300,000 cells each. Germline CDR1 SGDLS, CDR2 YYNGEE. This CDR3 is 12 amino acids long. About this clonotype itself: Antigen unknown.

The method, 5' RACE with UMI labels, was used to prepare the TRB cDNA libraries. TCRdb processed the 5' RACE reads again and assigns one entry to each CDR3 protein, with no DNA. The sample holds 110,000 or so distinct CDR3 sequences. This TCR derives from a human donor in good health. Some clones in this sample may be carry-over from other donors' samples. This chain connects TRBV9 to TRBJ2-1; TCRdb outputs TRBD1, but without DNA this stays unchecked. The specimen was naive CXCR3+ CD8+ T cells from blood. The subset denotes: CD45RO-CCR7+CD27+CD95- naive CD8+ T cells expressing CXCR3 (TNR3+). CDR3: CASNPGGVEQFF.